Listed below are T cell receptor beta chains from one sample, sequenced in a study of metastatic and nonmetastatic thyroid tumors. Through MiXCR, TCRdb re-clonotyped the PCR reads. The repertoire holds just over 7,500 clones, 25% to 30% seen once, with around 20% in the top ten. The material sequenced was adjacent normal tissue. Every receptor here comes from a female donor with papillary thyroid cancer or a benign thyroid nodule (not recorded which). Some clones in this sample may be carry-over from other donors' samples. CDR3s include the opening cysteine and the closing phenylalanine or tryptophan. The order of the fields is clone size, D gene, J gene, CDR3 length, V gene, CDR3 protein. The D gene is left open where the match is weak. Rows may omit the clone size; those that give it use once, few, many or a size class.

-,TRBD2,TRBJ2-1,15,TRBV6-1,CASRVTSGSGHEQFF
-,TRBD1,TRBJ1-1,15,TRBV11-3,CASSLEHPGGTEAFF
large,-,TRBJ1-3,11,TRBV12-3/TRBV12-4,CASSSRDTIYF
medium-sized,-,TRBJ1-3,13,TRBV2,CASSGTAGNTIYF
-,-,TRBJ2-2,15,TRBV6-1,CASSEAGRIKGELFF
-,-,TRBJ2-7,13,TRBV6-2/TRBV6-3,CASSTRGTLEQYF
many,-,TRBJ2-3,15,TRBV5-1,CASSPLDGGTDTQYF
large,TRBD2,TRBJ2-3,16,TRBV28,CASSFSGTSATDTQYF
few,-,TRBJ1-2,13,TRBV6-1,CASSRDINYGYTF
many,TRBD1,TRBJ1-2,13,TRBV5-4,CASSPDRGYGYTF
many,-,TRBJ2-2,13,TRBV5-6,CASSLWNTGELFF
-,TRBD1,TRBJ1-2,14,TRBV29-1,CSAGQLVTGVVYTF
few,TRBD2,TRBJ2-7,13,TRBV15,CATNGGTSYEQYF
medium-sized,-,TRBJ2-7,15,TRBV27,CASILGARISYEQYF
large,-,TRBJ2-1,13,TRBV6-2/TRBV6-3,CASSYSFQGGQFF
-,TRBD1,TRBJ2-3,15,TRBV9,CASSLAGQGPDTQYF
large,-,TRBJ1-4,12,TRBV6-1,CASSVQGEKLFF
many,-,TRBJ1-1,16,TRBV11-2,CASSITQWVLNTEAFF
medium-sized,TRBD2,TRBJ2-7,15,TRBV2,CASIIERGHSYEQYF
many,TRBD1,TRBJ1-1,12,TRBV29-1,CSASTGETRAFF
-,-,TRBJ1-2,12,TRBV20-1,CSARILRYGYTF
medium-sized,-,TRBJ2-1,15,TRBV25-1,CASSDTGIIDNEQFF
-,-,TRBJ2-2,12,TRBV12-3/TRBV12-4,CASNRNTGELFF
medium-sized,-,TRBJ2-7,15,TRBV20-1,CSASPMQGISYEQYF
few,-,TRBJ2-2,18,TRBV11-2,CASSLVVWGVTNTGELFF
-,-,TRBJ2-1,14,TRBV6-1,CASCLGGGLNEQFF
medium-sized,-,TRBJ2-2,15,TRBV12-3/TRBV12-4,CASSLSGRNTGELFF
many,-,TRBJ2-1,15,TRBV5-6,CASSRNRQAYNEQFF
few,-,TRBJ1-5,13,TRBV29-1,CSGALGAGQPPHF
many,-,TRBJ2-1,14,TRBV3-1,CASSPLEGTGEQFF
-,TRBD1,TRBJ1-2,14,TRBV20-1,CSANRAGTVYGYTF
many,-,TRBJ2-2,16,TRBV7-9,CASSLDSWSRGGELFF
few,-,TRBJ2-7,15,TRBV29-1,CSVAYPRRSSYEQYF
-,-,TRBJ1-2,11,TRBV5-1,CASSDGAKYTF
few,-,TRBJ2-3,14,TRBV6-5,CASSFGMDPDTQYF
-,TRBD2,TRBJ2-6,16,TRBV6-1,CASSPGGRAGANVLTF
few,-,TRBJ2-1,15,TRBV20-1,CSARSAPSSYNEQFF
-,-,TRBJ1-5,15,TRBV20-1,CSATISTASRQPQHF
-,TRBD1,TRBJ1-5,15,TRBV6-2/TRBV6-3,CASRGQSYSNQPQHF
-,TRBD1,TRBJ2-5,17,TRBV7-2,CASSLRRTGGGQETQYF
-,TRBD1,TRBJ2-6,17,TRBV19,CASSIGDRNTGANVLTF